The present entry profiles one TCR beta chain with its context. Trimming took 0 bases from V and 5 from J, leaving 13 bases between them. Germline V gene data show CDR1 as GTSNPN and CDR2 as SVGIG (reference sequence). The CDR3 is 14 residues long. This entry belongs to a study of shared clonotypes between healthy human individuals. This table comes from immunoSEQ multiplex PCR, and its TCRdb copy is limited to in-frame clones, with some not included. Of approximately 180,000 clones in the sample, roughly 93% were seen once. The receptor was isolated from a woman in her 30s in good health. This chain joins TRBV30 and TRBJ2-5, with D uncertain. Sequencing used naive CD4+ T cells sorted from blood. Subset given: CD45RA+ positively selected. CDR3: CAWSVGSIGETQYF. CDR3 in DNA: TGTGCCTGGAGTGTAGGGTCGATTGGGGAGACCCAGTACTTC.